This T cell receptor beta chain was found in a study of OX40 agonist ivuxolimab in advanced cancers. Repertoires were generated with immunoSEQ multiplex PCR, while TCRdb's copy carries only in-frame clones and drops some. The sample carries about 48,000 clones, roughly nine tenths recorded once. The CDR3 loop spans 16 amino acids. J lost 4 bases, V lost 5 bases, and 11 bases had no gene match. Germline CDR1 SGHVS, CDR2 FNYEAQ. Cycle 7 day 1, cycle 4 day 1, and baseline were the timepoints at which blood was sampled. J is TRBJ1-3 and V is TRBV7-6; 7 positions agree with TRBD1. The source material was CD4+ or CD8+ T cells sorted from blood, sampled in a trial of the OX40 agonist ivuxolimab. The TCR comes from an adult with an advanced solid tumor such as melanoma, head and neck, liver or kidney cancer. In DNA, the CDR3 is TGTGCCAGCAGCCGGACAACAGGGGAAATCGGAAACACCATATATTTT. This translates into CASSRTTGEIGNTIYF.